The TCR beta chain described here comes from a study of T cell clonotyping in hematopoietic cell transplantation. Assay: immunoSEQ multiplex PCR; the TCRdb copy retains only in-frame clones and omits some. Among roughly 9,000 clones listed, 85% were seen once. CDR1 MNHEY and CDR2 SVGAGI come from the germline V gene. Between the trimmed V and J ends, which lost 3 bases and 2 bases, there was a span of 11 bases. The CDR3 is made up of 14 amino acids. The receptor was isolated from a female patient aged 25-39 years who had an allogeneic stem cell transplant, so the T cells may come from the graft donor. Some clones in this sample may be carry-over from other donors' samples. The sequences come from PBMCs, collected 180 days after allogeneic stem cell transplant. The rearrangement links TRBV6-5 to TRBJ2-7; TRBD1 or TRBD2 may be the D gene (5 bases each). This CDR3 reads CASSYDGGTYEQYF. CDR3 in DNA: TGTGCCAGCAGTTATGATGGGGGTACCTACGAGCAGTACTTC.